A selection of T cell receptor beta chains follows, all from one sample in a study of cytomegalovirus exposure and HLA in healthy donors. TCRdb's table, derived via immunoSEQ multiplex PCR, lists solely in-frame clones and lacks some. The sample includes about 170,000 clones, about four fifths of them seen just once. Sequencing was performed on PBMCs. The receptors shown here come from a boy aged 2 to 10 in good health and CMV-seronegative. CDR3s include the opening cysteine and the closing phenylalanine or tryptophan.

cdr3_aa: CASSLGQGMNTEAFF
v_call: TRBV5-1
j_call: TRBJ1-1

cdr3_aa: CASSSHSGGREETQYF
v_call: TRBV9
j_call: TRBJ2-5

cdr3_aa: CATSRGTEVNEKLFF
v_call: TRBV15
j_call: TRBJ1-4

cdr3_aa: CASSLGIGRTDTQYF
v_call: TRBV5-1
j_call: TRBJ2-3

cdr3_aa: CAIRELAITGELFF
v_call: TRBV10-3
j_call: TRBJ2-2

cdr3_aa: CASSSDRANEQFF
v_call: TRBV5-1
j_call: TRBJ2-1

cdr3_aa: CASSSTGFNNQPQHF
v_call: TRBV28
j_call: TRBJ1-5

cdr3_aa: CASSFTNEFAEAFF
v_call: TRBV27
j_call: TRBJ1-1

cdr3_aa: CASKIWAGRNTEAFF
v_call: TRBV6-1
j_call: TRBJ1-1

cdr3_aa: CASSAQSGSYSYEQYF
v_call: TRBV13
j_call: TRBJ2-7

cdr3_aa: CASSRLAGGPAGELFF
v_call: TRBV5-4
j_call: TRBJ2-2

cdr3_aa: CASTLRQGSSYNEQFF
v_call: TRBV19
j_call: TRBJ2-1

cdr3_aa: CSARQGQGQYF
v_call: TRBV29-1
j_call: TRBJ2-7

cdr3_aa: CASSPGTGHNEQFF
v_call: TRBV18
j_call: TRBJ2-1

cdr3_aa: CASLIPTLAGELFF
v_call: TRBV7-9
j_call: TRBJ2-2

cdr3_aa: CASRWTSSVDSNQPQHF
v_call: TRBV28
j_call: TRBJ1-5

cdr3_aa: CAISESVAGPGEQYF
v_call: TRBV10-3
j_call: TRBJ2-7

cdr3_aa: CASSYSGTTYNEQFF
v_call: TRBV11-3
j_call: TRBJ2-1

cdr3_aa: CAISESTSGYNEQFF
v_call: TRBV10-3
j_call: TRBJ2-1

cdr3_aa: CASSPPGTSLDTQYF
v_call: TRBV5-1
j_call: TRBJ2-3

cdr3_aa: CASRELVQTLMDEQFF
v_call: TRBV2
j_call: TRBJ2-1

cdr3_aa: CASSDLSGGIGGELFF
v_call: TRBV13
j_call: TRBJ2-2

cdr3_aa: CASSWTSGSLYEQFF
v_call: TRBV6-1
j_call: TRBJ2-1

cdr3_aa: CASSVARRGNTEAFF
v_call: TRBV5-4
j_call: TRBJ1-1

cdr3_aa: CASSKTELYGYTF
v_call: TRBV6-5
j_call: TRBJ1-2

cdr3_aa: CASSLGGDRNYADGYTF
v_call: TRBV5-4
j_call: TRBJ1-2

cdr3_aa: CASSLEYKTGTGNTIYF
v_call: TRBV7-6
j_call: TRBJ1-3

cdr3_aa: CASSFNRASGNTIYF
v_call: TRBV6-5
j_call: TRBJ1-3

cdr3_aa: CSVGHPSTDTQYF
v_call: TRBV29-1
j_call: TRBJ2-3

cdr3_aa: CASSPLAGPSYEQYF
v_call: TRBV18
j_call: TRBJ2-7

cdr3_aa: CASSSTGLRPYTEAFF
v_call: TRBV5-8
j_call: TRBJ1-1

cdr3_aa: CASSSSGSYEQYF
v_call: TRBV5-1
j_call: TRBJ2-7

cdr3_aa: CASSLTRNTGELFF
v_call: TRBV7-2
j_call: TRBJ2-2

cdr3_aa: CASSERGRDGYTF
v_call: TRBV2
j_call: TRBJ1-2

cdr3_aa: CASSLAEGQTYFNEQFF
v_call: TRBV7-8
j_call: TRBJ2-1

cdr3_aa: CASSRRQVVNTEAFF
v_call: TRBV4-1
j_call: TRBJ1-1

cdr3_aa: CASSATGGPEAFF
v_call: TRBV7-8
j_call: TRBJ1-1

cdr3_aa: CASSYSLRANEQFF
v_call: TRBV6-6
j_call: TRBJ2-1

cdr3_aa: CAWSTRTGVTEAFF
v_call: TRBV30
j_call: TRBJ1-1

cdr3_aa: CASSFRTSDREQFF
v_call: TRBV7-3
j_call: TRBJ2-1

cdr3_aa: CASSHLYERDSYEQYF
v_call: TRBV28
j_call: TRBJ2-7

cdr3_aa: CASSSPRTASGRSYEQYF
v_call: TRBV5-6
j_call: TRBJ2-7

cdr3_aa: CASSHRQTAVNYGYTF
v_call: TRBV4-1
j_call: TRBJ1-2

cdr3_aa: CASSLAQGPVYGYTF
v_call: TRBV7-9
j_call: TRBJ1-2

cdr3_aa: CASSPGLAGASSYNEQFF
v_call: TRBV18
j_call: TRBJ2-1

cdr3_aa: CASSLGLAGNTGELFF
v_call: TRBV5-5
j_call: TRBJ2-2

cdr3_aa: CASSLVTGQLAFPTDTQYF
v_call: TRBV7-9
j_call: TRBJ2-3